These T cell receptor beta chains were read from a single sample in a study of cytomegalovirus exposure and HLA in healthy donors. The method was immunoSEQ multiplex PCR; TCRdb's version includes in-frame clones alone and lacks a portion of them. The sample holds around 130,000 clones, roughly 79% seen once. Sequenced material: PBMCs. All receptors derive from a man aged 30-40 years in good health and CMV-seronegative. The CDR3 runs from the conserved cysteine through the conserved F or W. The D gene is left open where the match is weak. Only some rows state a clone size, as once, few, many or a class for expanded clones.

>TRBV20-1|-|TRBJ1-2|-
TGCAGTGCTTTCAAGACTGTACGCGACACCTTC
CSAFKTVRDTF
>TRBV10-3|few|TRBJ1-4|-
TGTGCCGCCGGGGCGAGCACAGGGAGGGATGAAAAACTGTTTTTT
CAAGASTGRDEKLFF
>TRBV4-1|-|TRBJ2-7|TRBD2
TGCGCCAGCAGCCAGGGCTACTCGGGACTAGCGGGGCCCCCTGAGGCCTACGAGCAGTACTTC
CASSQGYSGLAGPPEAYEQYF
>TRBV5-8|-|TRBJ2-1|TRBD2
TGTGCCAGCAGCCTCCGGACTAGCGGGAGGCTGTTCTTC
CASSLRTSGRLFF
>TRBV5-1|-|TRBJ2-1|-
TGCGCCAGCAGCTTAGGCGGGTACAATGAGCAGTTCTTC
CASSLGGYNEQFF
>TRBV18|-|TRBJ1-1|-
TGTGCCAGCTCACCACTACAGGAGAACACTGAAGCTTTCTTT
CASSPLQENTEAFF
>TRBV25-1|once|TRBJ2-3|TRBD2
TGTGCCAGCAGTGAATATTCCACTAGCGTCAGTCCAGATACGCAGTATTTT
CASSEYSTSVSPDTQYF
>TRBV30|once|TRBJ2-7|TRBD1
TGTGCCTGGACCGGGACAGGTTTTTACGAGCAGTACTTC
CAWTGTGFYEQYF
>TRBV6-5|-|TRBJ1-6|-
TGTGCCAGCAGTCCGGGACTTCATTCACCCCTCCACTTT
CASSPGLHSPLHF
>TRBV19|-|TRBJ1-1|-
TGTGCCAGTAGTATAGCAGTGAACACTGAAGCTTTCTTT
CASSIAVNTEAFF
>TRBV7-2|-|TRBJ1-2|TRBD1
TGTGCCAGCAGCTTGGGGACAGGGGGGCGGGGCTACACCTTC
CASSLGTGGRGYTF
>TRBV5-1|-|TRBJ2-7|TRBD2
TGCGCCAGCAGTCGGACTAGCGGGGGGGCTTCCTACGAGCAGTACTTC
CASSRTSGGASYEQYF
>TRBV27|once|TRBJ2-7|-
TGTGCCAGCAGTTCCCCCACCTACGAGCAGTACTTC
CASSSPTYEQYF
>TRBV5-1|few|TRBJ2-4|TRBD1
TGCGCCAGCAGCCCCCTGGACAGGGTGGGCATTCAGTACTTC
CASSPLDRVGIQYF
>TRBV27|-|TRBJ1-4|-
TGTGCCAGCAGTTTCGGGGGAGGCCTTGAAAAACTGTTTTTT
CASSFGGGLEKLFF
>TRBV6-1|-|TRBJ2-1|TRBD2
TGTGCCAGCAGTGAATTCGAGCGGGAGGTGCATCCCAATGAGCAGTTCTTC
CASSEFEREVHPNEQFF
>TRBV7-2|-|TRBJ2-7|TRBD2
TGTGCCAGCAGCCCCCATAGCGGGGGGGCCCGCGTGCAGTACTTC
CASSPHSGGARVQYF
>TRBV28|-|TRBJ2-1|-
TGTGCCAGCAGTACATCAGGACTACCTCAGTTCTTC
CASSTSGLPQFF
>TRBV2|-|TRBJ2-7|-
TGTGCCAGCAGGGTGTCGGACAGCATCTACGAGCAGTACTTC
CASRVSDSIYEQYF
>TRBV7-9|-|TRBJ1-2|-
TGTGCCAGCAGCTTAGATAGCTATGGCTACACCTTC
CASSLDSYGYTF
>TRBV7-2|few|TRBJ1-5|-
TGTGCCAGCAGCTCTAGCCCTCAAGATGGACAGCCCCAGCATTTT
CASSSSPQDGQPQHF
>TRBV7-2|-|TRBJ1-5|TRBD1
TGTGCCAGCAGCCTCGGCCGGACAGGGGCTCTGCCCCAGCATTTT
CASSLGRTGALPQHF